A single sample gave rise to the 6 T cell receptor beta chains below, sequenced in a study of neurological immune-mediated disorders. MiXCR was run by TCRdb on the 5' RACE reads, yielding one entry per CDR3 protein. The table lists some 78,000 distinct CDR3 sequences, 4% to 6% of them singletons. Sequencing was performed on PBMCs. All receptors derive from a woman in her thirties with multiple sclerosis.

This clonotype showed up many times. The genes are TRBV6-5 and TRBJ2-5; tentatively, D is TRBD1 (5 bases). With 0 bases removed from V and 3 bases from J, the gap between germline ends came to 8 bases. CDR1 MNHEY and CDR2 SVGAGI come from the germline V gene. CDR3 length equals 14 residues. Here the CDR3 DNA reads TGTGCCAGCAGTTACTCGGGCAGGGAAGAGACCCAGTACTTC. Amino acid sequence: CASSYSGREETQYF.

Remarks on this clonotype: This sequence may be a read error, since a much larger clone differs from it by one base. Because the CDR3 is missing its conserved closing phenylalanine or tryptophan, this is likely a read error. The CDR3 reads CASSFPMGGMNTEAFI. CDR3 bases: TGTGCCAGCAGCTTTCCGATGGGCGGGATGAACACTGAAGCTTTCATT. The chain combines TRBV5-6 with TRBJ1-1, with D uncertain. The germline gives CDR1 SGHDT, CDR2 YYEEEE. The CDR3 sequence is 16 residues long. V was pared by 2 bases and J by 0 bases, with 14 bases between.

This clonotype occurred many times. This chain links TRBV6-5 with TRBJ2-7; TRBD1 matches 7 bases. This CDR3 region has 13 residues. The trim removed 7 bases at V and 5 bases at J, leaving 8 bases unmatched. Germline V lookup: CDR1 MNHEY, CDR2 SVGAGI. CDR3 region: CASTPPGGNEQYF. CDR3 nucleotide sequence: TGTGCCAGCACCCCACCAGGGGGAAACGAGCAGTACTTC.

This clonotype was picked up many times. V and J are TRBV5-6 and TRBJ2-4; D is perhaps TRBD1 or TRBD2 (6 bases each). Trimming left V 0 bases short and J 4 bases short, with 20 bases between. The germline V gene encodes CDR1 SGHDT and CDR2 YYEEEE. CDR3 length: 18 amino acids. CDR3: CASSLGSGAPRSKNIQYF. CDR3 nucleotides: TGTGCCAGCAGCTTGGGGTCGGGGGCCCCTCGATCTAAAAACATTCAGTACTTC.

This clonotype came up many times. The chain carries TRBV6-5 and TRBJ2-2; weak D call: TRBD2 (5 bases). V lost 6 bases to trimming and J lost 3 bases, with 8 bases between them. Germline CDR1 is MNHEY and CDR2 is SVGAGI. This CDR3 spans 13 amino acids. The CDR3 loop is CASRPDYTGELFF. CDR3 coding DNA: TGTGCCAGCAGACCGGACTACACCGGGGAGCTGTTTTTT.

This clonotype was found many times. CDR3 coding DNA: TGCAGTGCTAGCCGGGGTAGCAAGTCCTACAATGAGCAGTTCTTC. Its translation: CSASRGSKSYNEQFF. This chain links TRBV20-1 with TRBJ2-1, with D possibly being TRBD2 (5 bases). This CDR3 region has 15 residues. Germline V gene data show CDR1 as DFQATT and CDR2 as SNEGSKA (reference sequence). V was trimmed by 3 bases and J by 1 base, leaving 13 bases between them.